Following are 22 T cell receptor beta chains from one sample sequenced in a study of vaccination and CD4 T cells after COVID-19. These receptors are not linked to any known antigen. The treatment denotes: approximately nine-day PBMC culture with coronavirus spike peptide pools or control peptides (ViraFEST assay). Cultured CD4+ T-cell DNA underwent Oncomine TCR Beta short-read sequencing. Each CDR3 protein gets one entry after TCRdb re-called the PCR reads with MiXCR. The profile shows over 14,000 distinct CDR3 sequences, 29% of them singletons. This specimen consisted of CD4+ T cells from blood, cultured in vitro, obtained before SARS-CoV-2 vaccination. The origin of the receptors is a human donor who received a COVID-19 vaccine.

This clonotype was found a few times. J is TRBJ1-4 and V is TRBV20-1; D is undetermined. V was pared by 0 bases and J by 1 base, with 6 bases between. There are 14 residues in the CDR3. Germline V CDR1 and CDR2: DFQATT, SNEGSKA (reference sequence). DNA of the CDR3: TGCAGTGCTAGAGATGAGGGAACTAATGAAAAACTGTTTTTT. As protein: CSARDEGTNEKLFF.

This clonotype has a handful of counts. The V gene is TRBV6-5, the J gene TRBJ2-1; D may be TRBD1 (5 bases). The V end lost 0 bases, the J end lost 6 bases, and 9 bases lay between the germline ends. The CDR3 has 14 residues. CDR1 is MNHEY and CDR2 is SVGAGI in the germline V gene. Written as DNA, the CDR3 is TGTGCCAGCAGTTACTCGACAGTGGGCAATGAGCAGTTCTTC. This codes for CASSYSTVGNEQFF.

V and J are TRBV30 and TRBJ1-1, with 7 bases lining up with TRBD1. V gave up 6 bases and J gave up 5 bases; unmatched junction bases: 6. CDR1 and CDR2 from the germline V gene are GTSNPN and SVGIG (reference sequence). This CDR3 spans 12 amino acids. The DNA for the CDR3 is TGTGCCTGTAACAGGGGTCGGACTGAAGCTTTCTTT. Translated: CACNRGRTEAFF. Using reference TRBV30 and TRBJ1-1 for the parts outside the CDR3, the full variable domain is SQTIHQWPATLVQPVGSPLSLECTVEGTSNPNLYWYRQAAGRGLQLLFYSVGIGQISSEVPQNLSASRPQDRQFILSSKKLLLSDSGFYLCACNRGRTEAFFGQGTRLTVV.

This sequence joins TRBV6-1 and TRBJ2-7; D is unresolved. V gave up 4 bases and J gave up 8 bases, with 9 bases separating them. The CDR3 is 11 amino acids. Germline V gene lookup returns CDR1 MNHNS and CDR2 SASEGT. The CDR3 region is CASSAGRQQYF. CDR3 nucleotide sequence: TGTGCCAGCAGTGCTGGACGTCAGCAGTACTTC.

This clonotype was detected a few times. The CDR3 protein is CASKLTGAGNTIYF. The CDR3 DNA sequence: TGTGCCAGCAAATTGACAGGGGCTGGAAACACCATATATTTT. The chain recombines TRBV12-3 or TRBV12-4 with TRBJ1-3; 8 bases fit TRBD1. After removal of 7 bases from V and 2 bases from J, the junction contained 4 bases not matched to a gene. The CDR3 runs 14 residues.

The gene calls are TRBV30 and TRBJ2-2; D unresolved. There are 12 residues in the CDR3. Germline V gene sequence: CDR1 GTSNPN, CDR2 SVGIG (reference sequence). Trimming pared 2 bases from V and 6 bases from J, leaving 7 bases between. CDR3 sequence: CAWSRVAGELFF. DNA for the CDR3: TGTGCCTGGAGTAGGGTTGCCGGGGAGCTGTTTTTT.

The CDR3 nucleotides read TGTGCCAGCAGTTACTCAGGGGCCAGTAGGGCTGAAGCTTTCTTT. As protein: CASSYSGASRAEAFF. V and J are TRBV6-5 and TRBJ1-1; tentatively, D is TRBD1 (5 bases). Trimming cost V 0 bases and J 6 bases, with 14 bases left between them. This CDR3 has 15 amino acids. CDR1 is MNHEY, CDR2 SVGAGI, per germline.

The genes are TRBV10-1 and TRBJ2-3, with 9 bases lining up with TRBD2. This CDR3 region has 15 residues. The V gene's germline CDR1 is WNHNN and CDR2 SYGVQD (reference sequence). The V and J ends lost 2 bases and 2 bases, in that order; junction bases with no gene match: 2. CDR3 nucleotide sequence: TGCGCCAGCAGTGAGGCGGGGGGGGCCACAGATACGCAGTATTTT. Translation: CASSEAGGATDTQYF.

The chain uses TRBV6-2 or TRBV6-3 and TRBJ2-7; 7 positions match TRBD1. Germline CDR1 reads MNHEY; CDR2 reads SVGEGT. Unmatched junction bases numbered 6, after V lost 5 bases and J lost 2 bases. The CDR3 sequence is 14 residues long. The CDR3 bases are TGTGCCAGCAGTGGGACAGTGGCTCCCTACGAGCAGTACTTC. Protein sequence: CASSGTVAPYEQYF.

This clonotype appeared once. This chain uses TRBV7-9 with TRBJ1-2; TRBD1 might be the D (6 bases). The CDR3 consists of 14 residues. CDR1 SEHNR and CDR2 FQNEAQ come from the germline V gene (reference sequence). V lost 1 base to trimming and J lost 6 bases, with 12 bases between them. CDR3 in DNA: TGTGCCAGCAGCTTAGAGGGGGGCAGCCATGGCTACACCTTC. Encoded protein: CASSLEGGSHGYTF. Full variable domain (missing parts from reference TRBV7-9 and TRBJ1-2): DTGVSQNPRHKITKRGQNVTFRCDPISEHNRLYWYRQTLGQGPEFLTYFQNEAQLEKSRLLSDRFSAERPKGSFSTLEIQRTEQGDSAMYLCASSLEGGSHGYTFGSGTRLTVV.

This clonotype was seen more than once but under ten times. The chain carries TRBV20-1 and TRBJ1-3, with 7 bases that match TRBD1. Per the germline V gene, CDR1 is DFQATT and CDR2 is SNEGSKA (reference sequence). The CDR3 is made up of 17 amino acids. J was trimmed by 4 bases and V by 0 bases; bases with no gene match: 12. The chain's CDR3 is CSARDPTGEGVGNTIYF. The CDR3, as DNA: TGCAGTGCTAGAGATCCTACAGGGGAAGGAGTCGGAAACACCATATATTTT.

The gene calls are TRBV5-1 and TRBJ2-1, with TRBD2 matching over 8 bases. CDR3 length: 16 amino acids. Germline loops: CDR1 SGHRS, CDR2 YFSETQ. With 1 base clipped from V and 9 bases from J, the junction kept 12 bases outside the gene matches. The CDR3 bases are TGCGCCAGCAGCTTGCAGCCTAGCGGGCCCAGCGGTGAGCAGTTCTTC. Its protein product is CASSLQPSGPSGEQFF.

The V call is TRBV10-3, the J call TRBJ1-1; 10 positions match TRBD1. With 7 bases clipped from V and 3 bases from J, the junction kept 8 bases outside the gene matches. Per germline, CDR1 ENHRY and CDR2 SYGVKD. The CDR3 consists of 15 residues. In DNA, the CDR3 is TGTGCCATCATTAACCGGACAGGGGGTCACACTGAAGCTTTCTTT. Its translation: CAIINRTGGHTEAFF.

This clonotype occurred a few times. V is TRBV6-1 and J is TRBJ2-3; D is unresolved. Germline CDR1 MNHNS, CDR2 SASEGT. V was shortened by 4 bases and J by 3 bases, with 11 bases between the two germline ends. The CDR3 is 14 residues long. CDR3 nucleotides: TGTGCCAGCAGTGCCGCGAGGAGTACAGATACGCAGTATTTT. Protein sequence: CASSAARSTDTQYF.

The rearrangement links TRBV7-6 to TRBJ2-1; 9 bases match TRBD1. Germline CDR1 reads SGHVS; CDR2 reads FNYEAQ. This CDR3 contains 14 residues. J was trimmed by 6 bases and V by 3 bases; bases with no gene match: 3. The CDR3 loop reads CASSLPDRGNEQFF. DNA for the CDR3: TGTGCCAGCAGCTTGCCGGACAGGGGCAATGAGCAGTTCTTC.

This clonotype was observed a few times. One end of the junction fails to match germline, which may point to a read error. V gene TRBV6-1 combines with J gene TRBJ2-7, with D unclear. The CDR3 length is 13 residues. Per germline, CDR1 MNHNS and CDR2 SASEGT. As DNA, the CDR3 is TGTGCCAGCAGAGAAGCCTGGCGGAACGAGCAGTACTTC. It is translated as CASREAWRNEQYF.

V is TRBV2 and J is TRBJ2-5, with TRBD1 matching 11 bases. J was trimmed by 5 bases and V by 5 bases; bases with no gene match: 13. The germline V gene has CDR1 SNHLY and CDR2 FYNNEI. The CDR3 runs to 17 residues. The CDR3 sequence is CASSPGTGGRLSETQYF. As DNA, the CDR3 is TGTGCCAGCAGTCCCGGGACAGGGGGTCGCTTGTCGGAGACCCAGTACTTC.

The chain couples TRBV12-3 or TRBV12-4 to TRBJ2-1, with 11 bases identical to TRBD2. V was pared by 6 bases and J by 4 bases, with 5 bases of the junction left unmatched. CDR3 length: 15 amino acids. CDR3 bases: TGTGCCAGCAGGTCTAGCGGGGGGCCGTACAATGAGCAGTTCTTC. It encodes CASRSSGGPYNEQFF.

V gene TRBV20-1 combines with J gene TRBJ2-1; the D gene is possibly TRBD2 (6 bases). The CDR3 totals 15 residues. CDR1 and CDR2 (germline): DFQATT, SNEGSKA (reference sequence). The V end was cut by 6 bases, the J end by 4 bases, with 19 bases between. CDR3 residues: CSAPETRRGYNEQFF. The CDR3 DNA reads TGCAGTGCCCCTGAGACTAGACGCGGGTACAATGAGCAGTTCTTC.

This clonotype is large. The rearrangement uses TRBV19 and TRBJ1-2; no firm D call. The CDR3 runs to 12 residues. Between the trimmed V and J ends, which lost 3 bases and 8 bases, there was a span of 10 bases. The germline gives CDR1 LNHDA, CDR2 SQIVND (reference sequence). CDR3 nucleotides: TGTGCCAGTAGTATCCAGCTCGGGGGCTACACCTTC. Its translation: CASSIQLGGYTF.

The chain couples TRBV14 to TRBJ1-2; 10 nucleotides agree with TRBD1. Germline V gene sequence: CDR1 SGHDN, CDR2 FVKESK. The CDR3 totals 13 residues. V shed 6 bases, J shed 8 bases, and the junction held 6 bases outside the gene matches. CDR3 amino acids: CASSRDRGKGYTF. CDR3 DNA: TGTGCCAGCAGTAGGGACAGGGGTAAGGGCTACACCTTC. The full variable domain, in which reference TRBV14 and TRBJ1-2 provide the parts outside the CDR3, is EAGVTQFPSHSVIEKGQTVTLRCDPISGHDNLYWYRRVMGKEIKFLLHFVKESKQDESGMPNNRFLAERTGGTYSTLKVQPAELEDSGVYFCASSRDRGKGYTFGSGTRLTVV.

The chain joins TRBV6-1 to TRBJ2-1; D gene unclear. With 5 bases removed from V and 3 bases from J, the gap between germline ends came to 8 bases. This CDR3 contains 13 residues. Looked up from germline, CDR1 is MNHNS and CDR2 is SASEGT. The CDR3 bases are TGTGCCAGCAGTCGGACCCTCTACAATGAGCAGTTCTTC. As protein: CASSRTLYNEQFF.